This T cell receptor beta chain derives from a study of blood T cells in healthy people across ages. V gave up 2 bases and J gave up 13 bases; unmatched junction bases: 9. The CDR3 runs 12 residues. Germline V CDR1 and CDR2: SQVTM, ANQGSEA. Using a J-beta primer mix together with a sample-barcoded 5' primer, a second PCR was run for about 6 to 11 cycles. One entry per CDR3 protein, called by TCRdb with MiXCR from the 5' RACE reads. This sample has roughly 1,700,000 distinct CDR3 sequences; approximately 28% occur once, and the top ten carry 7% to 9%. Regarding this clonotype: The target antigen is unknown.

Whole-study findings and limits: When one million T cells were used, diversity estimates were thought to be underestimates.

V and J are TRBV29-1 and TRBJ2-5; 8 nucleotides line up with TRBD1. The origin of this receptor is a woman aged 25-40 years in good health. The sample comprised blood. CDR3: CSVESGTGGMYF. Here the CDR3 DNA reads TGCAGCGTTGAATCCGGGACAGGCGGTATGTACTTC.